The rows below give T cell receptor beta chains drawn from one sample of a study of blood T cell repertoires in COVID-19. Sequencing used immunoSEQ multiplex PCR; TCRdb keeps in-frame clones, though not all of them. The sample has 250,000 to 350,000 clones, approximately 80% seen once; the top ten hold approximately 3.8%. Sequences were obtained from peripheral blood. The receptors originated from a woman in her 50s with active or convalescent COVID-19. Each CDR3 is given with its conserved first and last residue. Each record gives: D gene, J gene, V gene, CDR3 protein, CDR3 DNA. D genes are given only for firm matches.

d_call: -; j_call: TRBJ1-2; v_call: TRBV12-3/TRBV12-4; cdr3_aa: CASNHERRGGYTF; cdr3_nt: TGTGCCAGCAACCACGAAAGGAGGGGTGGCTACACCTTC
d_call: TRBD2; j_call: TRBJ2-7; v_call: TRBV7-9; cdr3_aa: CASSSPTSLHEQYF; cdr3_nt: TGTGCCAGCAGCTCCCCGACTAGCTTGCACGAGCAGTACTTC
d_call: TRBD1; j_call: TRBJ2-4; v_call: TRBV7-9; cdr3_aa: CASSLIGRGQNIQYF; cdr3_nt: TGTGCCAGCAGCCTAATTGGTAGGGGGCAAAACATTCAGTACTTC
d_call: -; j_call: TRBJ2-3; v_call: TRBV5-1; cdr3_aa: CASSTRDRSFTDTQYF; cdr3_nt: TGCGCCAGCAGTACCCGCGACAGGTCCTTCACAGATACGCAGTATTTT
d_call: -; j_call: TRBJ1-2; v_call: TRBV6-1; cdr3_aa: CASSETGGGYTF; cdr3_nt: TGTGCCAGCAGTGAGACAGGAGGCGGCTACACCTTC
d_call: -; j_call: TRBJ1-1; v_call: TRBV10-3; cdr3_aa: CAISESMARKNTEAFF; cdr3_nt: TGTGCCATCAGTGAGTCGATGGCCAGGAAGAACACTGAAGCTTTCTTT
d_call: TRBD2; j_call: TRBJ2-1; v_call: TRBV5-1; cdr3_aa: CASSYGTSGRSYNEQFF; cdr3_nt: TGCGCCAGCAGCTACGGGACTAGCGGGAGGTCCTACAATGAGCAGTTCTTC
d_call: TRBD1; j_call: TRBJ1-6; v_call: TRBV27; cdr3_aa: CASSSRGQTNNSPLHF; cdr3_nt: TGTGCCAGCTCCTCCCGGGGACAGACAAATAATTCACCCCTCCACTTT
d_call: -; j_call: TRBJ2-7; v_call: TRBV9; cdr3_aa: CASSGGSSYEQYF; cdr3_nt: TGTGCCAGCAGCGGTGGGAGCTCCTACGAGCAGTACTTC
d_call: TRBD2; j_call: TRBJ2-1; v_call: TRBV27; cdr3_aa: CASPRGLHLAGSHNEQFF; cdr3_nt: TGTGCCAGCCCCAGGGGTCTGCATCTAGCGGGCTCCCACAATGAGCAGTTCTTC